This T cell receptor (beta chain) derives from a study of cytomegalovirus exposure and HLA in healthy donors. Study-wide results and caveats: An Asian-associated ancestry cluster reportedly showed fewer N-insertions than the approximately 630-donor mean in a later analysis. Apart from CMV serostatus, no immune exposure information was available. Most sequenced TCRs were rare (though some public TCRs occurred in many donors).

This CDR3 has 12 amino acids. The germline V gene has CDR1 SGHTA and CDR2 FQGNSA. The V end was cut by 5 bases, the J end by 3 bases, with 8 bases between. PCR primers comprised 60 Vbeta and 13 Jbeta primers. Clones were sequenced by immunoSEQ multiplex PCR, and TCRdb holds only the in-frame ones, with some missing. The repertoire holds more than 95,000 clones, with approximately 69% as singletons. A remark on this clone: Its antigen is not identified.

The clonotype was recovered from a man under 40 in good health and CMV-seronegative. What was sequenced was PBMCs. This chain links TRBV7-2 with TRBJ2-7, with no clear D. The CDR3 region has the DNA TGTGCCAGCAGCGCCCACTACTACGAGCAGTACTTC. It is translated as CASSAHYYEQYF.